This T cell receptor (beta chain) was recorded in a study of blood T cell repertoires in COVID-19. Study at large: Whether acute or convalescent, the COVID-19 samples came from the United States, Italy and Spain. PBMCs, B-cell-depleted T cells, or T cells were the source of the cDNA or gDNA that made up the material.

Trimming at V came to 5 bases and at J to 5 bases, leaving 4 bases not matched to a gene. Germline CDR1 reads ENHRY; CDR2 reads SYGVKD. The CDR3 is 14 residues long. In the original analysis: Reference gene primer amplification in the assay estimated nucleated cell counts. TCRdb's copy holds only in-frame clones and misses some; the assay was immunoSEQ multiplex PCR. V, J and clone size reflect that table, while D and trimming were determined from the DNA. The sample contains about 200,000 clones, around 90% of which appear only once. Sequencing input: peripheral blood. This TCR derives from a man in his sixties who had recovered from COVID-19. This chain links TRBV10-3 with TRBJ2-2, with 8 bases fitting TRBD1. The CDR3 DNA follows: TGTGCCATCAGTCAGGGGGCGGGTACCGGGGAGCTGTTTTTT. This gives the protein CAISQGAGTGELFF.